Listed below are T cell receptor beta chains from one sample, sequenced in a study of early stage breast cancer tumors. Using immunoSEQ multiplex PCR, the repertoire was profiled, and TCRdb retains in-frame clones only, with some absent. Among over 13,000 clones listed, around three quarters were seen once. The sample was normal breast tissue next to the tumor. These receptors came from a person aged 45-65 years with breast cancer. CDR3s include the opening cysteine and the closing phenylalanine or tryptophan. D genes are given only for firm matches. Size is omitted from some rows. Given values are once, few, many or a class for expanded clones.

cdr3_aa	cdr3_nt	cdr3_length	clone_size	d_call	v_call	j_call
CASSSGTGVRSYNEQFF	TGTGCCAGCAGCTCTGGGACAGGGGTTCGCTCCTACAATGAGCAGTTCTTC	17	-	TRBD1	TRBV5-4	TRBJ2-1
CASRGTANTGELFF	TGTGCCAGCAGAGGGACAGCGAACACCGGGGAGCTGTTTTTT	14	-	TRBD1	TRBV6-4	TRBJ2-2
CASSQDRGRNQPQHF	TGCGCCAGCAGCCAAGACAGGGGGCGGAATCAGCCCCAGCATTTT	15	few	TRBD1	TRBV4-1	TRBJ1-5
CASSLGVSGNLQETQYF	TGCGCCAGCAGCTTGGGGGTCTCCGGAAACCTCCAAGAGACCCAGTACTTC	17	few	-	TRBV5-1	TRBJ2-5
CASSPEGQGSAFF	TGCGCCAGCAGCCCAGAGGGACAGGGTTCCGCTTTCTTT	13	-	TRBD1	TRBV5-1	TRBJ1-1
CASSLGVGTGELFF	TGTGCCAGCAGCTTAGGAGTGGGGACCGGGGAGCTGTTTTTT	14	few	-	TRBV7-6	TRBJ2-2
CASSERRGGATTGELFF	TGTGCCAGCAGTGAACGGAGAGGGGGCGCAACCACCGGGGAGCTGTTTTTT	17	-	TRBD1	TRBV2	TRBJ2-2
CASSQSWTGRAEQYF	TGCGCCAGCAGCCAGTCTTGGACAGGGCGGGCCGAGCAGTACTTC	15	once	TRBD1	TRBV4-3	TRBJ2-7
CASTAGPPVVAYTF	TGTGCCAGCACCGCGGGGCCCCCTGTGGTCGCCTACACCTTC	14	once	-	TRBV6-1	TRBJ1-2
CASRLSGSRPGYTF	TGTGCCAGCAGATTATCCGGGTCCCGGCCCGGCTACACCTTC	14	-	-	TRBV27	TRBJ1-2
CAIREGGGTDTQYF	TGTGCCATCAGGGAAGGGGGGGGCACAGATACGCAGTATTTT	14	-	-	TRBV10-3	TRBJ2-3
CASSLSTSDGELFF	TGTGCCAGCAGCCTTTCTACTAGCGACGGGGAGCTGTTTTTT	14	-	TRBD2	TRBV16	TRBJ2-2
CASRKTGTKNIQYF	TGTGCCAGCAGAAAAACGGGGACCAAAAACATTCAGTACTTC	14	-	-	TRBV13	TRBJ2-4
CASSLTLAANTGELFF	TGTGCCAGCAGCTTAACACTAGCGGCTAACACCGGGGAGCTGTTTTTT	16	-	TRBD2	TRBV11-2	TRBJ2-2
CASSSYREEADTQYF	TGCGCCAGCAGCTCCTACAGGGAGGAGGCAGATACGCAGTATTTT	15	-	-	TRBV5-1	TRBJ2-3
CASSVGFGTGELFF	TGTGCCAGCAGCGTTGGTTTTGGTACCGGGGAGCTGTTTTTT	14	few	-	TRBV5-8	TRBJ2-2
CASSVDGPTYEQYF	TGTGCCAGCAGCGTGGACGGACCAACCTACGAGCAGTACTTC	14	once	-	TRBV28	TRBJ2-7
CASSRGETQYF	TGTGCCAGCAGCCGGGGGGAGACCCAGTACTTC	11	-	-	TRBV5-6	TRBJ2-5
CASSQDQGIPGELFF	TGCGCCAGCAGCCAAGATCAGGGAATCCCCGGGGAGCTGTTTTTT	15	-	-	TRBV4-3	TRBJ2-2
CASSSQAGTYEQYF	TGTGCCAGCAGTTCCCAAGCGGGGACCTACGAGCAGTACTTC	14	-	TRBD2	TRBV28	TRBJ2-7
CASSLGQGDTQYF	TGCGCCAGCAGCTTGGGACAGGGCGATACGCAGTATTTT	13	-	TRBD1	TRBV5-1	TRBJ2-3
CASSPGTGEMNTEAFF	TGTGCCAGTAGTCCAGGGACAGGGGAGATGAACACTGAAGCTTTCTTT	16	-	TRBD1	TRBV19	TRBJ1-1
CASSATGAYEQYF	TGTGCCAGTAGTGCCACAGGAGCCTACGAGCAGTACTTC	13	-	-	TRBV19	TRBJ2-7
CASSSQGPEAFF	TGTGCCAGCAGCTCCCAGGGGCCTGAAGCTTTCTTT	12	-	-	TRBV7-6	TRBJ1-1
CASSLVASGRDGELFF	TGCGCCAGCAGCTTGGTGGCTAGCGGGAGAGACGGGGAGCTGTTTTTT	16	once	TRBD2	TRBV5-1	TRBJ2-2
CASSPGLPIGEQFF	TGTGCCAGCAGTCCGGGACTACCTATAGGTGAGCAGTTCTTC	14	-	TRBD2	TRBV2	TRBJ2-1
CASSYDRVDNSPLHF	TGTGCCAGCAGCTACGACAGGGTGGATAATTCACCCCTCCACTTT	15	-	TRBD1	TRBV5-6	TRBJ1-6
CAISDLAEGTQETQYF	TGTGCCATCAGTGATCTAGCGGAGGGGACCCAAGAGACCCAGTACTTC	16	-	TRBD2	TRBV10-3	TRBJ2-5
CASSPALWTYTGELFF	TGTGCCAGCAGCCCCGCTCTTTGGACATACACCGGGGAGCTGTTTTTT	16	-	-	TRBV5-8	TRBJ2-2
CASSPGQGEWSEAFF	TGTGCCAGCTCCCCAGGCCAGGGAGAGTGGTCTGAAGCTTTCTTT	15	-	-	TRBV18	TRBJ1-1
CASSQEQSSYNEQFF	TGTGCCAGCAGCCAAGAACAGAGCTCCTACAATGAGCAGTTCTTC	15	-	-	TRBV4-2	TRBJ2-1
CASRADRGQEQFF	TGTGCCAGCAGAGCAGACAGGGGACAAGAGCAGTTCTTC	13	-	TRBD1	TRBV6-6	TRBJ2-1
CASSQGTIRGYTF	TGCGCCAGCAGCCAAGGGACCATCCGTGGCTACACCTTC	13	-	-	TRBV4-3	TRBJ1-2
CSAWGAKGEQYF	TGCAGCGCTTGGGGAGCGAAGGGCGAGCAGTACTTC	12	few	-	TRBV29-1	TRBJ2-7
CATNYGIGTDTQYF	TGTGCCACTAACTACGGCATCGGCACAGATACGCAGTATTTT	14	-	-	TRBV19	TRBJ2-3
CASSLQDNQPQHF	TGTGCCAGCAGCCTTCAAGACAATCAGCCCCAGCATTTT	13	-	-	TRBV7-9	TRBJ1-5
CASSRGTGGPSGANVLTF	TGTGCCAGCAGTCGCGGGACAGGGGGCCCCTCTGGGGCCAACGTCCTGACTTTC	18	once	TRBD1	TRBV5-6	TRBJ2-6
CASSPGGGRNNEQFF	TGTGCCAGCTCACCGGGCGGGGGCCGGAACAATGAGCAGTTCTTC	15	-	-	TRBV18	TRBJ2-1
CASSVNGGGGYEQYF	TGTGCCAGCAGCGTAAACGGGGGAGGCGGTTACGAGCAGTACTTC	15	-	-	TRBV9	TRBJ2-7
CASSQGTGYDTQYF	TGCGCCAGCAGCCAAGGGACAGGGTACGATACGCAGTATTTT	14	-	TRBD1	TRBV4-3	TRBJ2-3
CASSPLGSGGSVAKNIQYF	TGTGCCAGTAGTCCCCTGGGTAGCGGGGGGTCTGTAGCCAAAAACATTCAGTACTTC	19	-	TRBD2	TRBV19	TRBJ2-4
CASSKGATEAFF	TGTGCCAGCAGCAAGGGGGCAACTGAAGCTTTCTTT	12	-	TRBD1	TRBV7-9	TRBJ1-1
CSVEAGTAGAGGYTF	TGCAGCGTTGAGGCTGGGACAGCTGGGGCGGGGGGCTACACCTTC	15	-	TRBD1	TRBV29-1	TRBJ1-2
CASSLVYRELFF	TGTGCCAGCAGCTTAGTTTACAGGGAGCTGTTTTTT	12	-	-	TRBV7-9	TRBJ2-2
CASSLEGGFNEQYF	TGTGCCAGCAGCCTCGAGGGGGGGTTCAACGAGCAGTACTTC	14	-	-	TRBV7-2	TRBJ2-7
CASNIAGGPYNEQFF	TGTGCCAGCAACATAGCGGGAGGGCCCTACAATGAGCAGTTCTTC	15	once	TRBD2	TRBV7-9	TRBJ2-1
CASSLGGLAGQETQYF	TGCGCCAGCAGCTTGGGGGGACTAGCGGGCCAAGAGACCCAGTACTTC	16	-	TRBD2	TRBV5-1	TRBJ2-5
CASSPLTGRTGELFF	TGTGCCAGCTCACCTCTGACAGGGAGGACCGGGGAGCTGTTTTTT	15	-	-	TRBV18	TRBJ2-2
CASSLNRGLAVADTQYF	TGTGCCAGCAGCTTAAACCGTGGACTAGCGGTTGCAGATACGCAGTATTTT	17	-	TRBD2	TRBV11-2	TRBJ2-3